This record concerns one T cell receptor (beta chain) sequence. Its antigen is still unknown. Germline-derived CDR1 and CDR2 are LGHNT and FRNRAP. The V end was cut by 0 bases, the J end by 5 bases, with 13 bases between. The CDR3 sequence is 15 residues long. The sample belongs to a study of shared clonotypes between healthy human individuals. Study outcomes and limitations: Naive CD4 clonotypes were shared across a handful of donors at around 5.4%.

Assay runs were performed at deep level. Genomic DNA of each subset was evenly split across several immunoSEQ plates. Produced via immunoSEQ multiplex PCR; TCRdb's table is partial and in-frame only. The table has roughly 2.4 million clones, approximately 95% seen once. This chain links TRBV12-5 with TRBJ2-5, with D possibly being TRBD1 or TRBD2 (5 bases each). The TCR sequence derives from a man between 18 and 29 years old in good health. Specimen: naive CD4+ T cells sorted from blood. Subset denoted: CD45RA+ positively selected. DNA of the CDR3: TGTGCTAGTGGTTTGGTATTCACAGGCGGGGAGACCCAGTACTTC. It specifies CASGLVFTGGETQYF.